One and the same sample provided the 22 T cell receptor beta chains below, sequenced in a study of blood T cells in healthy people across ages. The second PCR ran about 6 to 11 cycles with a sample-barcoded 5' primer and J-beta primers. MiXCR, run by TCRdb on the 5' RACE reads, gives a single entry per CDR3 protein. The data hold more than 1.4 million distinct CDR3 sequences, with approximately 38% observed a single time. Source material: blood. Receptors originate from a woman aged 18-30 years in good health.

The J gene is TRBJ2-4, the V gene TRBV6-1; TRBD1 might be the D (6 bases). Germline CDR1 reads MNHNS; CDR2 reads SASEGT. There are 16 residues in the CDR3. The V end was cut by 0 bases, the J end by 13 bases, with 22 bases between. CDR3 loop: CASSEALGAPLWPQYF. Here the CDR3 DNA reads TGTGCCAGCAGTGAAGCGCTGGGGGCACCTCTTTGGCCCCAGTACTTC.

The chain is built from TRBV24-1 and TRBJ2-5, with D perhaps assigned TRBD1 or TRBD2 (5 bases each). Germline CDR1 is KGHDR and CDR2 is SFDVKD. The CDR3 has 14 residues. Trimming took off 3 bases at V and 4 bases at J, with 11 bases between the two ends. DNA for the CDR3: TGTGCCACCAGTGATGGGACCCTGGGAGAGACCCAGTACTTC. Amino acid sequence: CATSDGTLGETQYF.

This clonotype was detected a few times. The rearrangement uses TRBV7-9 and TRBJ1-2; D is unclear. The ends were cut back, 4 bases at V and 6 bases at J, with 12 bases in the middle. This CDR3 is 13 amino acids long. Germline V gene sequence: CDR1 SEHNR, CDR2 FQNEAQ (reference sequence). The CDR3 loop is CASSYIGRDGYTF. In nucleotides, the CDR3 is TGTGCCAGCAGCTACATTGGGAGGGATGGCTACACCTTC.

V gene TRBV2 combines with J gene TRBJ2-5; the match to TRBD2 covers 7 bases. This CDR3 region has 13 residues. Germline V gives CDR1 SNHLY, CDR2 FYNNEI. J gave up 5 bases and V 3 bases, and 3 bases lay outside the gene matches. CDR3 residues: CASSEMGGETQYF. The DNA for the CDR3 is TGTGCCAGCAGTGAGATGGGGGGGGAGACCCAGTACTTC.

The CDR3 reads CASSYSGSGSSEQYF. For the CDR3, the DNA is TGTGCCAGCAGTTACTCGGGTAGCGGGAGCTCCGAGCAGTACTTC. The chain combines TRBV6-6 with TRBJ2-4; 9 bases agree with TRBD2. The DNA end is more similar to TRBJ2-7, so the J call may be wrong. CDR3 length: 15 residues. Germline V gene lookup returns CDR1 MNHNY and CDR2 SVGAGI (reference sequence).

The sample holds a few counts of this clonotype. The chain links TRBV12-3 or TRBV12-4 to TRBJ2-1; 12 positions agree with TRBD2. The trim removed 6 bases at V and 9 bases at J, leaving 12 bases unmatched. The CDR3 runs to 16 residues. The CDR3 region is CASSPTGLAGSGEQFF. The CDR3 DNA sequence: TGTGCCAGCAGCCCAACCGGACTAGCGGGAAGCGGTGAGCAGTTCTTC.

The CDR3 sequence is CSVGGPSTDTQYF. The CDR3 DNA follows: TGCAGCGTTGGGGGCCCAAGCACAGATACGCAGTATTTT. V and J are TRBV29-1 and TRBJ2-3, with D perhaps matching TRBD1 (5 bases). This CDR3 has 13 amino acids. CDR1 and CDR2 (germline): SQVTM, ANQGSEA. V shed 4 bases and J shed 0 bases, with 8 bases lying between them.

This chain links TRBV20-1 with TRBJ2-1, with D possibly matching TRBD2 (5 bases). This CDR3 has 16 residues. Deletions cut 3 bases from V and 0 bases from J, with 15 bases between. The germline V gene encodes CDR1 DFQATT and CDR2 SNEGSKA (reference sequence). The CDR3 is CSASLPAESSYNEQFF. The CDR3 DNA reads as TGCAGTGCTAGCCTCCCAGCGGAGAGCTCCTACAATGAGCAGTTCTTC.

V usage is TRBV20-1 and J usage is TRBJ1-1; no clear D gene. Trimming removed 5 bases at V and 0 bases at J, with 10 bases between. The CDR3 is 13 residues long. The germline V gene encodes CDR1 DFQATT and CDR2 SNEGSKA (reference sequence). CDR3 in amino acids: CSALRVMNTEAFF. The CDR3 DNA is TGCAGTGCTCTACGGGTTATGAACACTGAAGCTTTCTTT.

The sample holds many counts of this clonotype. The chain joins TRBV6-5 to TRBJ1-2; TRBD1 matches at 7 bases. The CDR3 is 15 amino acids. Germline CDR1 is MNHEY and CDR2 is SVGAGI. Germline trimming cut 6 bases from V and 5 bases from J; bases unmatched to any gene: 12. The CDR3 is CASSQHGQAIYGYTF. The CDR3 bases are TGTGCCAGCAGCCAGCACGGACAGGCGATTTATGGCTACACCTTC.

The chain employs TRBV9 and TRBJ2-3, with 8 bases that match TRBD2. The germline gives CDR1 SGDLS, CDR2 YYNGEE. CDR3 size: 16 residues. With 3 bases clipped from V and 3 bases from J, the junction kept 9 bases outside the gene matches. The DNA of the CDR3 is TGTGCCAGCAGCGCCGCGCCCACTAGCGGAACAGATACGCAGTATTTT. This gives the protein CASSAAPTSGTDTQYF.

The chain employs TRBV24-1 and TRBJ2-1; 9 bases align to TRBD2. The CDR3 is made up of 15 amino acids. The trim removed 5 bases at V and 7 bases at J, leaving 8 bases unmatched. Per germline, CDR1 KGHDR and CDR2 SFDVKD. The CDR3 reads CATSAIAGGRNEQFF. In DNA form, the CDR3 reads TGTGCCACCAGTGCAATCGCGGGGGGGCGGAATGAGCAGTTCTTC.

This clonotype has only one observation. At one of its ends the junction is not consistent with the germline gene, which may arise from a read error. The chain couples TRBV7-9 to TRBJ2-7, with 11 bases aligning to TRBD1. The CDR3 totals 14 residues. In germline, CDR1 is SEHNR, CDR2 FQNEAQ (reference sequence). The CDR3 DNA reads as TGTTCCAGCAGCTTAGGACAGGGGGCCTGGGAGCAGTACTTC. It codes for CSSSLGQGAWEQYF.

This clonotype was observed a few times. The chain carries TRBV7-9 and TRBJ2-4; no firm D call. Germline V CDR1 and CDR2: SEHNR, FQNEAQ (reference sequence). The germline V and J ends were trimmed by 1 base and 7 bases, with 5 bases remaining between them. This CDR3 is built from 12 residues. The CDR3 coding sequence is TGTGCCAGCAGCTTAGAAGGGAACATTCAGTACTTC. This gives the protein CASSLEGNIQYF.

The J gene is TRBJ2-3, the V gene TRBV6-6; D may be TRBD1 (6 bases). From germline, CDR1 is MNHNY and CDR2 SVGAGI (reference sequence). The CDR3 is 14 residues long. V was clipped by 7 bases and J by 1 base, with 12 bases between them. This CDR3 is CASTPGDGTDTQYF. For the CDR3, the DNA is TGTGCCAGCACCCCAGGGGACGGCACAGATACGCAGTATTTT.

The chain has TRBV29-1 and TRBJ1-5; D not certain. Germline loops: CDR1 SQVTM, CDR2 ANQGSEA. There are 13 residues in the CDR3. V was pared by 4 bases and J by 7 bases, with 14 bases between. CDR3 sequence: CSVVGRGGQPQHF. The CDR3 nucleotides read TGCAGCGTTGTAGGCAGAGGAGGGCAGCCCCAGCATTTT.

This clonotype was detected once. The rearrangement links TRBV7-2 to TRBJ2-5; D remains unclear. The V and J ends lost 5 bases and 11 bases respectively, with 21 bases between them. The CDR3 covers 14 residues. Germline V CDR1 and CDR2: SGHTA, FQGNSA. The CDR3 is CASSTRAQYDEQYF. DNA of the CDR3: TGTGCCAGCAGCACCCGAGCGCAATACGATGAGCAGTACTTC.

The rearrangement joins TRBV3-1 to TRBJ1-6; D not certain. The CDR3 spans 20 residues. Germline CDR1 reads LGHDT; CDR2 reads YNNKEL (reference sequence). The V end was cut by 0 bases, the J end by 0 bases, with 18 bases between. In DNA, the CDR3 is TGTGCCAGCAGCCAAGAGAAGGCGCTACATCCTAGCTCCTATAATTCACCCCTCCACTTT. Protein sequence: CASSQEKALHPSSYNSPLHF.

This clonotype was picked up a small number of times. The chain employs TRBV6-5 and TRBJ2-3; D gene uncertain. Germline CDR1 reads MNHEY; CDR2 reads SVGAGI. V lost 8 bases and J 0 bases, leaving 15 bases between the germline ends. The CDR3 spans 15 residues. This CDR3 reads CASGPGRLSTDTQYF. DNA for the CDR3: TGTGCCAGCGGCCCCGGCAGACTCAGCACAGATACGCAGTATTTT.

There are a few counts of this clonotype. The chain uses TRBV6-6 and TRBJ1-4; D unclear. The CDR3 sequence is 13 residues long. Germline CDR1 MNHNY, CDR2 SVGAGI (reference sequence). V lost 0 bases, J lost 8 bases, and 7 bases lay in between. This CDR3 reads CASSYSNAEKLFF. CDR3 nucleotide sequence: TGTGCCAGCAGTTACTCTAACGCCGAAAAACTGTTTTTT.

The chain has TRBV5-1 and TRBJ2-1, with 8 bases matching TRBD2. V trimming: 4 bases; J trimming: 10 bases; junction bases outside the gene matches: 10. The CDR3 sequence is 14 residues long. CDR1 SGHRS and CDR2 YFSETQ come from the germline V gene. The chain's CDR3 is CASSLSGSSPEQFF. DNA of the CDR3: TGCGCCAGCAGCCTGAGCGGGAGCAGCCCCGAGCAGTTCTTC. The full variable domain, with the rest looked up from reference TRBV5-1 and TRBJ2-1, is KAGVTQTPRYLIKTRGQQVTLSCSPISGHRSVSWYQQTPGQGLQFLFEYFSETQRNKGNFPGRFSGRQFSNSRSEMNVSTLELGDSALYLCASSLSGSSPEQFFGPGTRLTVL.

V gene TRBV20-1 combines with J gene TRBJ2-1, with 7 nucleotides matching TRBD1. The CDR3 spans 14 residues. CDR1 and CDR2 (germline): DFQATT, SNEGSKA (reference sequence). V lost 5 bases to trimming and J lost 5 bases; unmatched junction nucleotides: 9. CDR3 nucleotide sequence: TGCAGTGCTCCCAGGGGGAGCAGGGACAATGAGCAGTTCTTC. Its protein is CSAPRGSRDNEQFF.